The rows below give T cell receptor beta chains drawn from one sample of a study of CD8 T cells in Susac syndrome. TCRdb re-analysed the immunoSEQ multiplex PCR reads in MiXCR, keeping a single row per CDR3 protein. The sample has 120,000 or so distinct CDR3 sequences, approximately 93% seen once. The sequencing sample was made of CD4+ T cells from PBMCs. These receptors were collected from a human donor with multiple sclerosis. The CDR3 runs from the conserved cysteine through the conserved F or W. D genes are given only for firm matches.

j_call d_call v_call cdr3_aa cdr3_nt
TRBJ2-5 TRBD1 TRBV6-5 CASNFGGQKLRRETQYF TGTGCCAGCAATTTTGGGGGACAGAAACTAAGGAGAGAGACCCAGTACTTC
TRBJ2-2 - TRBV18 CASSKPGELFF TGTGCCAGCTCAAAGCCCGGGGAGCTGTTTTTT
TRBJ1-2 - TRBV27 CASSAGVNYGYTF TGTGCCTCTTCGGCGGGGGTTAACTATGGCTACACCTTC
TRBJ2-7 TRBD2 TRBV30 CAWRRGAAYEQYF TGTGCCTGGAGGCGGGGGGCGGCCTACGAGCAGTACTTC
TRBJ2-7 - TRBV6-1 CASKSDITYEQYF TGTGCCAGCAAATCAGACATAACCTACGAGCAGTACTTC
TRBJ1-1 - TRBV6-6 CASSYHKNTEAFF TGTGCCAGCAGTTACCATAAGAACACTGAAGCTTTCTTT
TRBJ2-5 - TRBV18 CASSPPEGLETQYF TGTGCCAGCTCACCACCAGAGGGGTTGGAGACCCAGTACTTC
TRBJ1-2 - TRBV7-9 CASSLVWDRGYTF TGTGCCAGCAGCTTAGTTTGGGACCGCGGCTACACCTTC
TRBJ2-1 - TRBV5-1 CASNFEGRNEQFF TGCGCCAGCAACTTCGAGGGTCGGAATGAGCAGTTCTTC
TRBJ2-2 TRBD2 TRBV28 CASSYIAGLNTGELFF TGTGCCAGCAGCTATATAGCGGGGCTCAACACCGGGGAGCTGTTTTTT